This TCR beta chain was observed in a study of blood T cell repertoires in COVID-19. Looking at the study overall: T cells, B-cell-depleted T cells, or PBMCs supplied cDNA or gDNA.

This CDR3 region has 12 residues. V shed 4 bases and J shed 1 base, with 5 bases lying between them. Germline loops: CDR1 SGHRS, CDR2 YFSETQ. TCRdb's copy holds only in-frame clones and misses some; the assay was immunoSEQ multiplex PCR. This table holds roughly 380,000 clones, more than 70% found once. The receptor was isolated from an older woman with COVID-19, enrolled during active disease. The sequencing input was peripheral blood. The genes are TRBV5-1 and TRBJ1-1, with no clear D. In nucleotides, the CDR3 is TGCGCCAGCAGCCCAGGGAACACTGAAGCTTTCTTT. This translates into CASSPGNTEAFF.